A selection of T cell receptor beta chains follows, all from one sample in a study of beta chain features in type 1 diabetes. The table came from immunoSEQ multiplex PCR; TCRdb's copy has only in-frame clones and leaves some out. The sample lists 150,000 to 200,000 clones; around 8.3% were seen once. Sequences were obtained from central memory CD4+ T cells from blood. These receptors came from a young woman with type 1 diabetes. Both conserved end residues are part of each CDR3. Fields, in order: D gene, J gene, clone size, V gene, CDR3 protein, CDR3 DNA. The D gene is left open where the match is weak. Rows may omit the clone size; those that give it use once, few, many or a size class.

d_gene: TRBD2
j_gene: TRBJ2-7
abundance: few
v_gene: TRBV4-3
CDR3aa: CASSQESSRTSRSGENEQYF
CDR3nt: TGCGCCAGCAGCCAAGAGTCGTCCAGGACTAGCAGGAGTGGTGAAAACGAGCAGTACTTC

d_gene: -
j_gene: TRBJ2-1
abundance: few
v_gene: TRBV11-3
CDR3aa: CASSLGIQEQFF
CDR3nt: TGTGCCAGCAGCTTAGGTATTCAGGAGCAGTTCTTC

d_gene: -
j_gene: TRBJ1-4
abundance: -
v_gene: TRBV7-2
CDR3aa: CASSLRSGDEKLFF
CDR3nt: TGTGCCAGCAGCTTGAGGTCCGGAGATGAAAAACTGTTTTTT

d_gene: -
j_gene: TRBJ2-7
abundance: -
v_gene: TRBV10-3
CDR3aa: CAISEFKQGEQYF
CDR3nt: TGTGCCATCAGTGAGTTCAAGCAGGGCGAGCAGTACTTC

d_gene: -
j_gene: TRBJ2-5
abundance: few
v_gene: TRBV27
CDR3aa: CASSPGLSGETQYF
CDR3nt: TGTGCCAGCAGCCCTGGACTATCAGGCGAGACCCAGTACTTC

d_gene: TRBD1
j_gene: TRBJ1-1
abundance: -
v_gene: TRBV29-1
CDR3aa: CSVEPTGEAFF
CDR3nt: TGCAGCGTTGAGCCGACAGGGGAAGCTTTCTTT

d_gene: -
j_gene: TRBJ1-5
abundance: -
v_gene: TRBV2
CDR3aa: CASSGQAYNQPQHF
CDR3nt: TGTGCCAGCAGTGGACAGGCCTACAATCAGCCCCAGCATTTT

d_gene: TRBD2
j_gene: TRBJ2-7
abundance: few
v_gene: TRBV7-9
CDR3aa: CASSLSTSLVNEQYF
CDR3nt: TGTGCCAGCAGCTTATCGACTAGCCTCGTCAACGAGCAGTACTTC

d_gene: -
j_gene: TRBJ2-7
abundance: few
v_gene: TRBV19
CDR3aa: CASSRRDGGTYEQYF
CDR3nt: TGTGCCAGTAGTCGACGGGACGGGGGTACCTACGAGCAGTACTTC

d_gene: -
j_gene: TRBJ1-1
abundance: -
v_gene: TRBV7-2
CDR3aa: CASSIYTEAFF
CDR3nt: TGTGCCAGCAGCATATACACTGAAGCTTTCTTT

d_gene: -
j_gene: TRBJ2-5
abundance: -
v_gene: TRBV4-3
CDR3aa: CASSHRYRSETQYF
CDR3nt: TGCGCCAGCAGCCATCGCTACCGTTCAGAGACCCAGTACTTC

d_gene: TRBD1
j_gene: TRBJ1-4
abundance: few
v_gene: TRBV6-5
CDR3aa: CASSRQGANEKLFF
CDR3nt: TGTGCCAGCAGTCGACAGGGGGCAAATGAAAAACTGTTTTTT

d_gene: -
j_gene: TRBJ2-7
abundance: few
v_gene: TRBV27
CDR3aa: CASSSMTPMDEQYF
CDR3nt: TGTGCCAGCAGTTCCATGACACCAATGGACGAGCAGTACTTC

d_gene: -
j_gene: TRBJ1-2
abundance: -
v_gene: TRBV11-2
CDR3aa: CASSLRPADYGYTF
CDR3nt: TGTGCCAGCAGCTTACGCCCCGCGGACTATGGCTACACCTTC

d_gene: TRBD2
j_gene: TRBJ2-3
abundance: few
v_gene: TRBV29-1
CDR3aa: CSAGTSGDTDTQYF
CDR3nt: TGCAGCGCTGGGACTAGCGGGGACACAGATACGCAGTATTTT

d_gene: -
j_gene: TRBJ1-1
abundance: few
v_gene: TRBV2
CDR3aa: CASSDPAAGTTEAFF
CDR3nt: TGTGCCAGCAGTGACCCGGCCGCGGGTACCACTGAAGCTTTCTTT

d_gene: -
j_gene: TRBJ1-1
abundance: few
v_gene: TRBV18
CDR3aa: CASSLSEGNTEAFF
CDR3nt: TGTGCCAGCTCCCTCTCGGAGGGAAACACTGAAGCTTTCTTT

d_gene: -
j_gene: TRBJ2-2
abundance: -
v_gene: TRBV7-2
CDR3aa: CASSPRQLMNTGELFF
CDR3nt: TGTGCCAGCAGCCCGAGGCAGCTCATGAACACCGGGGAGCTGTTTTTT

d_gene: TRBD1
j_gene: TRBJ1-5
abundance: few
v_gene: TRBV5-1
CDR3aa: CASSPGQGDQPQHF
CDR3nt: TGCGCCAGCAGCCCGGGACAGGGAGATCAGCCCCAGCATTTT

d_gene: TRBD2
j_gene: TRBJ2-3
abundance: -
v_gene: TRBV7-9
CDR3aa: CASSHSGRAELDTQYF
CDR3nt: TGTGCCAGCAGCCATAGCGGGAGGGCCGAGTTGGATACGCAGTATTTT